The rows below give T cell receptor beta chains drawn from one sample of a study of OX40 agonist ivuxolimab in advanced cancers. TCRdb's copy holds only in-frame clones and misses some; the assay was immunoSEQ multiplex PCR. This sample has around 66,000 clones, with roughly nine tenths found just once. The starting material was CD4+ or CD8+ T cells sorted from blood, obtained in a trial of the OX40 agonist ivuxolimab. All receptors derive from an adult with an advanced solid tumor such as melanoma, head and neck, liver or kidney cancer. The CDR3 runs from the conserved cysteine through the conserved F or W. The D gene is left open where the match is weak.

>TRBJ1-6|TRBV27|15|-
TGTGCCAGCAGACAGGGTTTACTTATTAATTCACCCCTCCACTTT
CASRQGLLINSPLHF
>TRBJ2-5|TRBV29-1|13|TRBD1
TGCAGCGCTCGGACAGGGCCCGACGGGACCCAGTACTTC
CSARTGPDGTQYF
>TRBJ1-5|TRBV21-1|19|-
TGTGCCAGCAGCGGACCTCGGGACAGGGGGGAAAAAAGCAATCAGCCCCAGCATTTT
CASSGPRDRGEKSNQPQHF
>TRBJ2-3|TRBV4-1|14|-
TGCGCCAGCAGCGGCAGGGAACTCACAGATACGCAGTATTTT
CASSGRELTDTQYF
>TRBJ2-2|TRBV7-3|13|-
TGTGCCAGCAGCGTCAGGGAGTACGGGGAGCTGTTTTTT
CASSVREYGELFF
>TRBJ2-3|TRBV28|13|-
TGTGCCACTCGGTGGGCTAGCACAGATACGCAGTATTTT
CATRWASTDTQYF
>TRBJ1-3|TRBV25-1|14|-
TGTGCCAGCAGTCGGGAGTCTTCAGGAAACACCATATATTTT
CASSRESSGNTIYF
>TRBJ2-3|TRBV9|15|TRBD1
TGTGCCAGCAGCGTACAGGGACAGGGACAGTATACGCAGTATTTT
CASSVQGQGQYTQYF
>TRBJ1-1|TRBV5-1|14|-
TGCGCCAGCAGCTTGGGGCCCCAGTACACTGAAGCTTTCTTT
CASSLGPQYTEAFF
>TRBJ2-5|TRBV5-1|12|-
TGCGCCAGCTCCAGGCGGGAAGAGACCCAGTACTTC
CASSRREETQYF